These T cell receptor beta chains were read from a single sample in a study of response to subunit inactivated influenza vaccine. TCRdb recomputed calls from the RT-PCR reads with MiXCR, one row per CDR3 protein. The sample carries hundreds of thousands of distinct CDR3 sequences, about 11% recorded once. The sample also formed part of further work on T cells expressing NK-cell markers.

The source material was PBMCs from blood, sampled on the day of vaccination. These receptors were taken from a man between 45 and 60 years old who received an inactivated influenza vaccine. The CDR3 runs from the conserved cysteine through the conserved F or W. The D gene is left open where the match is weak. A row's size may be missing; if present it is once, few, many or a size class.

TRBV11-2	TRBD1	many	TRBJ2-2	CASSVDRQHLGELFF	TGTGCCAGCAGCGTGGACAGGCAGCACCTCGGGGAGCTGTTTTTT
TRBV9	TRBD2	few	TRBJ2-1	CASSVSSGSFEQFF	TGTGCCAGCAGCGTCTCTAGCGGGAGCTTTGAGCAGTTCTTC
TRBV3-1	.	.	TRBJ2-2	CASRWAGGELFF	TGTGCCAGCCGCTGGGCTGGCGGGGAGCTGTTTTTT
TRBV12-3/TRBV12-4	TRBD2	.	TRBJ2-7	CASSRALAGLYEQYF	TGTGCCAGCAGCCGAGCACTAGCGGGACTCTACGAGCAGTACTTC
TRBV20-1	TRBD2	.	TRBJ2-1	CSASRQLAGGNEQFF	TGCAGTGCTAGTCGTCAACTAGCGGGAGGGAATGAGCAGTTCTTC
TRBV7-2	TRBD2	many	TRBJ2-2	CASSLALAGVTGELFF	TGTGCCAGCAGCTTAGCGCTTGCGGGAGTTACCGGGGAGCTGTTTTTT
TRBV4-3	.	few	TRBJ2-2	CASSQDGGTGELFF	TGCGCCAGCAGCCAAGATGGGGGCACCGGGGAGCTGTTTTTT
TRBV19	.	few	TRBJ1-5	CASTPGPGGPQHF	TGTGCCAGTACCCCGGGGCCCGGCGGGCCCCAGCATTTT
TRBV11-2	.	few	TRBJ2-1	CASSHLRGTGNEQFF	TGTGCCAGCAGCCACCTCCGAGGGACGGGGAATGAGCAGTTCTTC
TRBV7-9	.	.	TRBJ2-2	CASNIRGRGNTGELFF	TGTGCCAGCAACATTCGGGGCAGGGGGAACACCGGGGAGCTGTTTTTT
TRBV12-3/TRBV12-4	TRBD1	few	TRBJ2-1	CASSFARGNEQFF	TGTGCCAGCAGTTTTGCCAGGGGGAATGAGCAGTTCTTC
TRBV2	.	few	TRBJ2-1	CASSEALHVGDRSYNEQFF	TGTGCCAGCAGTGAAGCGCTTCACGTAGGGGATCGGTCCTACAATGAGCAGTTCTTC
TRBV20-1	.	.	TRBJ2-3	CSASGQGGLAGVLTDTQYF	TGCAGTGCTAGCGGACAGGGCGGATTAGCGGGAGTATTAACAGATACGCAGTATTTT
TRBV5-1	.	few	TRBJ2-5	CASSPHSLQETQYF	TGCGCCAGCAGCCCCCACTCCCTCCAAGAGACCCAGTACTTC
TRBV5-1	TRBD1	.	TRBJ2-7	CASSLGDSFGEQYF	TGCGCCAGCAGCTTGGGGGACAGCTTCGGCGAGCAGTACTTC
TRBV14	TRBD1	.	TRBJ1-2	CASSQVRTGGKVDYGYTF	TGTGCCAGCAGCCAAGTACGGACAGGGGGAAAGGTGGACTATGGCTACACCTTC
TRBV20-1	.	many	TRBJ1-2	CSASVGALGYTF	TGCAGTGCTAGTGTGGGGGCGCTGGGCTACACCTTC
TRBV12-3/TRBV12-4	.	.	TRBJ2-7	CASSHSGGWEQYF	TGTGCCAGCAGCCACTCGGGGGGCTGGGAGCAGTACTTC
TRBV16	.	.	TRBJ2-1	CASSLGTNHNEQFF	TGTGCCAGCTCGCTCGGAACCAATCACAATGAGCAGTTCTTC
TRBV9	.	many	TRBJ2-1	CASSDDGSSYNEQFF	TGTGCCAGCAGCGACGACGGGAGCTCCTACAATGAGCAGTTCTTC
TRBV4-3	.	.	TRBJ2-1	CASSQDKTGFQFF	TGCGCCAGCAGCCAAGATAAGACAGGTTTTCAGTTCTTC
TRBV28	.	few	TRBJ2-2	CATSRKGPRRTGELFF	TGTGCCACCAGTCGAAAGGGGCCGAGACGCACCGGGGAGCTGTTTTTT
TRBV9	.	few	TRBJ2-1	CASSVGSGYFSYNEQFF	TGTGCCAGCAGCGTAGGGTCAGGGTACTTCTCCTACAATGAGCAGTTCTTC
TRBV20-1	TRBD2	few	TRBJ2-7	CSRLAGVGEQYF	TGCAGCCGACTAGCGGGAGTGGGAGAGCAGTACTTC
TRBV29-1	TRBD1	few	TRBJ1-5	CSVRDRGPNQPQHF	TGCAGCGTCAGGGACAGGGGGCCGAATCAGCCCCAGCATTTT
TRBV27	.	.	TRBJ2-7	CASARTKDEQYF	TGTGCCAGCGCCCGGACGAAGGACGAGCAGTACTTC
TRBV15	TRBD1	few	TRBJ1-5	CATSVGTASNQPQHF	TGTGCCACCAGCGTAGGGACAGCCAGCAATCAGCCCCAGCATTTT
TRBV12-3/TRBV12-4	TRBD1	.	TRBJ1-6	CASKPGGGNSPLHF	TGTGCCAGCAAGCCGGGAGGGGGCAATTCACCCCTCCACTTT
TRBV7-9	.	.	TRBJ2-7	CASSLVSETYEQYF	TGTGCCAGCAGCTTAGTCTCCGAGACCTACGAGCAGTACTTC
TRBV28	.	.	TRBJ2-5	CASSRNLQETQYF	TGTGCCAGCAGTCGAAACCTTCAAGAGACCCAGTACTTC
TRBV7-8	TRBD2	.	TRBJ2-7	CASSGWTSSLVEQYF	TGTGCCAGCAGCGGGTGGACTAGCTCACTCGTGGAGCAGTACTTC
TRBV4-3	.	few	TRBJ2-1	CASSQEAERYNEQFF	TGCGCCAGCAGCCAAGAGGCAGAAAGATACAATGAGCAGTTCTTC
TRBV6-2/TRBV6-3	TRBD2	.	TRBJ2-7	CASSSPGGGPYEQYF	TGTGCCAGCAGTTCCCCCGGGGGGGGCCCCTACGAGCAGTACTTC
TRBV10-3	TRBD2	.	TRBJ2-2	CATGLGGTGELFF	TGTGCCACCGGACTAGGTGGGACCGGGGAGCTGTTTTTT
TRBV12-3/TRBV12-4	.	many	TRBJ1-4	CASSFSGGKEKLFF	TGTGCCAGCAGTTTTAGTGGGGGAAAAGAAAAACTGTTTTTT
TRBV12-3/TRBV12-4	.	few	TRBJ2-7	CASSPRGAGIYEQYF	TGTGCCAGCAGCCCGAGGGGGGCGGGTATATACGAGCAGTACTTC
TRBV5-1	TRBD1	.	TRBJ1-1	CASSLDRGRFTEAFF	TGCGCCAGCAGCTTGGACAGGGGGCGTTTCACTGAAGCTTTCTTT
TRBV29-1	.	many	TRBJ2-7	CSVGMTGRDYEQYF	TGCAGCGTCGGGATGACAGGGCGGGACTACGAGCAGTACTTC
TRBV4-1	.	.	TRBJ2-1	CASSSPGHRTYNEQFF	TGCGCCAGCAGCTCTCCGGGACACCGGACCTACAATGAGCAGTTCTTC
TRBV12-3/TRBV12-4	.	many	TRBJ2-5	CASSFVSPETQYF	TGTGCCAGCAGTTTTGTGTCACCAGAGACCCAGTACTTC
TRBV20-1	TRBD1	few	TRBJ2-1	CSARDPGQGGIAGDEQFF	TGCAGTGCTAGAGATCCGGGACAGGGAGGTATAGCGGGCGATGAGCAGTTCTTC
TRBV4-1	.	.	TRBJ2-1	CASRLAPGVYEQFF	TGCGCCAGCAGACTAGCTCCCGGCGTCTATGAGCAGTTCTTC
TRBV10-1	TRBD2	.	TRBJ2-5	CASSESTAGEETQYF	TGCGCCAGCAGTGAGTCGACAGCGGGGGAAGAGACCCAGTACTTC
TRBV12-3/TRBV12-4	.	few	TRBJ1-5	CASSLGGRQPQHF	TGTGCCAGCAGTTTAGGTGGCCGTCAGCCCCAGCATTTT
TRBV5-6	.	once	TRBJ1-1	CASRFGSLEAFF	TGTGCCAGCAGATTTGGTAGCCTTGAAGCTTTCTTT
TRBV12-3/TRBV12-4	TRBD1	few	TRBJ2-2	CASIQDRGLTGELFF	TGTGCCAGCATCCAAGACAGGGGCCTTACGGGGGAGCTGTTTTTT
TRBV10-3	.	.	TRBJ1-3	CATSRGAGNTIYF	TGTGCCACCTCGAGGGGGGCTGGAAACACCATATATTTT
TRBV20-1	.	.	TRBJ2-3	CSARNPGATDTQYF	TGCAGTGCTAGAAATCCGGGAGCCACAGATACGCAGTATTTT
TRBV7-2	.	few	TRBJ2-3	CASSLSSVYETDTQYF	TGTGCCAGCAGCTTAAGTTCGGTCTATGAGACAGATACGCAGTATTTT
TRBV28	.	.	TRBJ2-1	CASRTYRSSYNEQFF	TGTGCCAGCAGGACCTACAGAAGCTCCTACAATGAGCAGTTCTTC
TRBV11-1	.	.	TRBJ2-3	CASSPHPGEGSWTDTQYF	TGTGCCAGCAGCCCACACCCAGGGGAAGGGTCGTGGACAGATACGCAGTATTTT